These 2 T cell receptor beta chains share one sample of origin, sequenced in a study of blood T cell repertoires in COVID-19. Data came from immunoSEQ multiplex PCR; TCRdb stores just in-frame clones and leaves some out. The table lists about half a million clones, roughly nine tenths of them singletons. The sequenced sample consisted of peripheral blood. These receptors all come from a man younger than 30 with COVID-19, enrolled during active disease.

The CDR3 sequence is CASTGTNYNEQFF. The CDR3 DNA sequence: TGTGCCAGCACCGGGACTAACTACAATGAGCAGTTCTTC. The chain employs TRBV2 and TRBJ2-1; 7 nucleotides match TRBD2. Germline CDR1 is SNHLY and CDR2 is FYNNEI. V was clipped by 7 bases and J by 3 bases; unmatched bases: 3. The CDR3 spans 13 residues.

This sequence joins TRBV10-1 and TRBJ1-4, with 7 nucleotides matching TRBD1. The CDR3 is 16 residues long. Germline lookup yields CDR1 WNHNN and CDR2 SYGVQD (reference sequence). V shed 1 base and J 8 bases; nucleotides not matched to a gene: 10. CDR3 in DNA: TGCGCCAGCAGTGAGTTCGGAGGGACAGAGCAAGAAAAACTGTTTTTT. Translated: CASSEFGGTEQEKLFF.